The clone carrying this TCR beta chain has only one observation. The method was immunoSEQ multiplex PCR; TCRdb's version includes in-frame clones alone and lacks a portion of them. This sample has roughly 130,000 clones, with about 95% found just once. This record belongs to a study of control samples from healthy donors and cancer patients. Specimen: blood. This sequence originates from a man aged 30 to 45 in good health.

The CDR3 DNA sequence: TGTGCCAGCAGCCCGGGTGGCATCGGCAATCAGCCCCAGCATTTT. Protein product: CASSPGGIGNQPQHF. The genes are TRBV6-5 and TRBJ1-5, with D uncertain. Germline CDR1 reads MNHEY; CDR2 reads SVGAGI. V was cut by 6 bases and J by 2 bases, with 14 bases left in between. This CDR3 is 15 amino acids long.